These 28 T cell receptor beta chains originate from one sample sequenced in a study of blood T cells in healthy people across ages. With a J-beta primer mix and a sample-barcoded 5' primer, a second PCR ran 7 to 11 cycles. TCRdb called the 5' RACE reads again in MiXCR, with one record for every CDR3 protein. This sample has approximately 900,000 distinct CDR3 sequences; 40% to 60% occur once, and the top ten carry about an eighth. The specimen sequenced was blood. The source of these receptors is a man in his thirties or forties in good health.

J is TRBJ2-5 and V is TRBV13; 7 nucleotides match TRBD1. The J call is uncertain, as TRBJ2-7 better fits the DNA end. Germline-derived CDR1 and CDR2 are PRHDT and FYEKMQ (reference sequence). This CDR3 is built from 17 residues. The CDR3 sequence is CASSLLPLQGDVYEQYF. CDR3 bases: TGTGCCAGCAGCTTACTTCCCTTGCAGGGGGATGTCTACGAGCAGTACTTC.

The CDR3 coding sequence is TGTGCCAGCAGCCCGAGTGGAAAAACGAACACTGAAGCTTTCTTT. Protein product: CASSPSGKTNTEAFF. The chain couples TRBV14 to TRBJ1-1, with D unclear. CDR3 size: 15 residues. The V and J ends lost 4 bases and 1 base respectively, with 13 bases between them. Per germline, CDR1 SGHDN and CDR2 FVKESK.

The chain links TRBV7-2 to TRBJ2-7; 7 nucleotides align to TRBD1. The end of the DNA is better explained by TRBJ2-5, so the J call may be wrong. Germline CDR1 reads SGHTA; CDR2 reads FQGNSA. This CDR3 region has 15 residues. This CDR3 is CASSSTPGGSETQYF. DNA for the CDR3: TGTGCCAGCAGCTCGACACCAGGGGGTAGTGAGACCCAGTACTTC.

CDR3: CASSLRGLAGDRTDTQYF. CDR3 sequence (DNA): TGTGCCAGCAGCCTCAGGGGACTAGCGGGCGACCGCACAGATACGCAGTATTTT. The chain carries TRBV3-1 and TRBJ2-3; 12 bases are a match to TRBD2. Trimming took 4 bases from V and 1 from J; bases not matched to a gene: 9. Germline CDR1 is LGHDT and CDR2 is YNNKEL (reference sequence). CDR3 length equals 18 residues.

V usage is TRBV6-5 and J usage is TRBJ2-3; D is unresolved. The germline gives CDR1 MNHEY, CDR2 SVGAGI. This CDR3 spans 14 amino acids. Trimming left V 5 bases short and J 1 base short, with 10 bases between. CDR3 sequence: CASSIRLGTDTQYF. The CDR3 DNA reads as TGTGCCAGCAGTATCCGACTCGGCACAGATACGCAGTATTTT.

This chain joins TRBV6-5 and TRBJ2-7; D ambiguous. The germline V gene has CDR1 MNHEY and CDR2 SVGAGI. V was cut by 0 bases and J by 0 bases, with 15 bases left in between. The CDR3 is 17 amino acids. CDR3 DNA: TGTGCCAGCAGTTACTCGATACCAGGTTCCAGCTCCTACGAGCAGTACTTC. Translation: CASSYSIPGSSSYEQYF.

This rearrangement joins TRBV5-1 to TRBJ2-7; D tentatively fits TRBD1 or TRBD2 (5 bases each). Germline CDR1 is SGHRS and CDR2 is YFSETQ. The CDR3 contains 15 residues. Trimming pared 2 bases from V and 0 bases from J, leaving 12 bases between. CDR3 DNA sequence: TGCGCCAGCAGCTTCAGGGACGACCTCTCCTACGAGCAGTACTTC. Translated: CASSFRDDLSYEQYF.

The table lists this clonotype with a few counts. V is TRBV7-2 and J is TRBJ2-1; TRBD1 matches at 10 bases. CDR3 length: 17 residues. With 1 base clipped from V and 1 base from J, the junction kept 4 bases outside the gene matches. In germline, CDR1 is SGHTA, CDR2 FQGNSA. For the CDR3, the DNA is TGTGCCAGCAGCTTAGAGGGGGGACAGGGGTCCTACAATGAGCAGTTCTTC. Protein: CASSLEGGQGSYNEQFF. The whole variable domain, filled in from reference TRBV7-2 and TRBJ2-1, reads GAGVSQSPSNKVTEKGKDVELRCDPISGHTALYWYRQSLGQGLEFLIYFQGNSAPDKSGLPSDRFSAERTGGSVSTLTIQRTQQEDSAVYLCASSLEGGQGSYNEQFFGPGTRLTVL.

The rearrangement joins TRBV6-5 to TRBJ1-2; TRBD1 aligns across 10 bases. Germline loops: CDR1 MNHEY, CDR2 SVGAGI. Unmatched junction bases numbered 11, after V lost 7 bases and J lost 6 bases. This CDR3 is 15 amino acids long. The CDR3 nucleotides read TGTGCCAGCACCCTCGCCGGGACAGGGGAGAATGGCTACACCTTC. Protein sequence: CASTLAGTGENGYTF.

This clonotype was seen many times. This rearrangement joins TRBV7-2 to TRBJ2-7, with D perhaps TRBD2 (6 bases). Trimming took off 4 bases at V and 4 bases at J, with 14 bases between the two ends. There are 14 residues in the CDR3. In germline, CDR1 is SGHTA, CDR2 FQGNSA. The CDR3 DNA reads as TGTGCCAGCAGCTCCGACCGGGACTCGTACGAGCAGTACTTC. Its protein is CASSSDRDSYEQYF.

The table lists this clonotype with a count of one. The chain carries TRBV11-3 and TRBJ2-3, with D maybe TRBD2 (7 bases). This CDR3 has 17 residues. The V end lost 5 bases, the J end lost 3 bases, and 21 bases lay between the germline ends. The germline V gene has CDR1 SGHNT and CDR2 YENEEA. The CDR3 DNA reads TGTGCCAGCAGCCCATTTCAAAGGGGGGGCGCGACAGATACGCAGTATTTT. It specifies CASSPFQRGGATDTQYF.

The CDR3 loop is CSVEATDSFF. In DNA, the CDR3 is TGCAGCGTTGAAGCGACCGATTCGTTCTTC. The V call is TRBV29-1, the J call TRBJ2-1; D not certain. V gave up 1 base and J gave up 15 bases, with 10 bases separating them. Germline V gene data show CDR1 as SQVTM and CDR2 as ANQGSEA. This CDR3 spans 10 amino acids.

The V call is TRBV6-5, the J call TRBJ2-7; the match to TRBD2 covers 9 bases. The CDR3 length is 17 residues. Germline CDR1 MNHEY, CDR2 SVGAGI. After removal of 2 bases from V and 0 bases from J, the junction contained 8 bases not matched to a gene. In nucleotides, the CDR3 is TGTGCCAGCAGTTACCGAGTTAGCGGGAGCGGCTCCTACGAGCAGTACTTC. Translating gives CASSYRVSGSGSYEQYF.

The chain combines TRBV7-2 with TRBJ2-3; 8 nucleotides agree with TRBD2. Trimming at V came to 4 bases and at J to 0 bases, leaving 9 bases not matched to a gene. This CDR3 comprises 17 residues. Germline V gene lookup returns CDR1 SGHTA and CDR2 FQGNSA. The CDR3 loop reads CASSWALAEESTDTQYF. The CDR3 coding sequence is TGTGCCAGCAGCTGGGCACTAGCGGAGGAAAGCACAGATACGCAGTATTTT.

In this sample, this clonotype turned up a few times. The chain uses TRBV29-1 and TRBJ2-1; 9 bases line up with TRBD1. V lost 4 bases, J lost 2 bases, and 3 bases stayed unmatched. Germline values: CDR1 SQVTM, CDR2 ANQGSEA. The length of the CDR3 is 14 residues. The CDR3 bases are TGCAGCGTTGGACAGGGGGGCCCCTACAATGAGCAGTTCTTC. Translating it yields CSVGQGGPYNEQFF.

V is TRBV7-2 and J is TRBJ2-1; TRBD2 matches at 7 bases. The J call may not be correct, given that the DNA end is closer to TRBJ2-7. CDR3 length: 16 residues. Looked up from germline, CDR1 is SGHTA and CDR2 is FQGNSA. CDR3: CASSLVAGVTYNEQYF. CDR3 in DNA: TGTGCCAGCAGCTTAGTGGCGGGGGTAACCTACAATGAGCAGTACTTC.

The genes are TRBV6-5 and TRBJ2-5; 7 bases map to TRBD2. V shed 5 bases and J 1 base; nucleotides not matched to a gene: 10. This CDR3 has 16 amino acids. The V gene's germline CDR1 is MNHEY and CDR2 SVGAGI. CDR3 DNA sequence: TGTGCCAGCAGTCCAGCTTTAGCGGGTCGCCAAGAGACCCAGTACTTC. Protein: CASSPALAGRQETQYF.

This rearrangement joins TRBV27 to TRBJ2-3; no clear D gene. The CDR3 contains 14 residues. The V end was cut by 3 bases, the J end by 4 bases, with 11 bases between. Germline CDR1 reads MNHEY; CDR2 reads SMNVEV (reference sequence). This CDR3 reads CASSLRPRADTQYF. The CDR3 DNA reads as TGTGCCAGCAGTTTGCGGCCTCGTGCAGATACGCAGTATTTT.

The CDR3 coding sequence is TGTGCCAGCAACCTACAGGGTCGGACTGAAGCTTTCTTT. As protein: CASNLQGRTEAFF. The chain links TRBV3-1 to TRBJ1-1; possible D gene TRBD1, 6 bases. The CDR3 covers 13 residues. The V end lost 7 bases, the J end lost 5 bases, and 14 bases lay between the germline ends. Germline lookup yields CDR1 LGHDT and CDR2 YNNKEL (reference sequence).

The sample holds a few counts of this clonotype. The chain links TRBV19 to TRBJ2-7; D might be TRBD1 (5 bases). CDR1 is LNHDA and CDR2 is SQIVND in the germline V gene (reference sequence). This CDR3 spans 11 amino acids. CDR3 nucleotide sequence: TGTGACAGGACCCCCATTGCGGAGCAGTACTTC. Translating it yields CDRTPIAEQYF.

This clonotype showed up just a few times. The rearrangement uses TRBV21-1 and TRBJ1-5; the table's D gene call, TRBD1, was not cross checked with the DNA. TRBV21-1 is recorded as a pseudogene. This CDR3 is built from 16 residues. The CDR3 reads CASSPVPGQGTQPQHF. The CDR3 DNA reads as TGTGCCAGCAGCCCCGTTCCGGGACAGGGCACTCAGCCCCAGCATTTT.

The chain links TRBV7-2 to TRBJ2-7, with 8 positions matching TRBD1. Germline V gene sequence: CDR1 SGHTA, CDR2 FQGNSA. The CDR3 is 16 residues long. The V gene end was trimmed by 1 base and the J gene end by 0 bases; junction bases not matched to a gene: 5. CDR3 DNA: TGTGCCAGCAGCTTAGTTGCAGGGGGCCCCTCCTACGAGCAGTACTTC. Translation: CASSLVAGGPSYEQYF. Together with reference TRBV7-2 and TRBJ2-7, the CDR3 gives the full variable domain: GAGVSQSPSNKVTEKGKDVELRCDPISGHTALYWYRQSLGQGLEFLIYFQGNSAPDKSGLPSDRFSAERTGGSVSTLTIQRTQQEDSAVYLCASSLVAGGPSYEQYFGPGTRLTVT.

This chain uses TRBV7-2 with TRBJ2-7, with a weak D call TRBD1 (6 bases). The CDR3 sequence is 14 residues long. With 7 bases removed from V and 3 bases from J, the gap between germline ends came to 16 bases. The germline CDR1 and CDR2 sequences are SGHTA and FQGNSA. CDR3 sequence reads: CASKKDRLVYEQYF. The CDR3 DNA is TGTGCCAGCAAAAAGGACAGATTGGTCTACGAGCAGTACTTC.

CDR3 in amino acids: CSARGQGAFFSGEAFF. The CDR3, as DNA: TGCAGTGCTAGAGGGCAGGGGGCGTTTTTTTCTGGGGAAGCTTTCTTT. The chain is built from TRBV20-1 and TRBJ1-1; 8 bases map to TRBD1. Trimming took 1 base from V and 8 from J; bases not matched to a gene: 15. Germline V gene data show CDR1 as DFQATT and CDR2 as SNEGSKA (reference sequence). CDR3 length: 16 residues.

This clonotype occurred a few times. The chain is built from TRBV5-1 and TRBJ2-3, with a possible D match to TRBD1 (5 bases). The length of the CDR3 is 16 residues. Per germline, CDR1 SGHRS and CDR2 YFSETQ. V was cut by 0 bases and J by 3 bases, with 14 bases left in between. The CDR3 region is CASSLEGASKTDTQYF. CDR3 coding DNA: TGCGCCAGCAGCTTGGAAGGGGCTAGTAAGACAGATACGCAGTATTTT.

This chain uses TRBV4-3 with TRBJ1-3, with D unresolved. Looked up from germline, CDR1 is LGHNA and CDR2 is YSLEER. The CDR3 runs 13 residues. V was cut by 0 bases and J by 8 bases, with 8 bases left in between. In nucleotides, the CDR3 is TGCGCCAGCAGCCAAGAGAGGTCCTACACCATATATTTT. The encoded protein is CASSQERSYTIYF.

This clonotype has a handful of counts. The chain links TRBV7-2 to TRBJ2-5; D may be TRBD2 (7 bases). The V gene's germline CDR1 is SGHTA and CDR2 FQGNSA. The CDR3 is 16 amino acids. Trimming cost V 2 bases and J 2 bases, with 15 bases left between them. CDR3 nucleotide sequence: TGTGCCAGCAGCTTATTGGGCGGGGGCGCTCAAGAGACCCAGTACTTC. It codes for CASSLLGGGAQETQYF.

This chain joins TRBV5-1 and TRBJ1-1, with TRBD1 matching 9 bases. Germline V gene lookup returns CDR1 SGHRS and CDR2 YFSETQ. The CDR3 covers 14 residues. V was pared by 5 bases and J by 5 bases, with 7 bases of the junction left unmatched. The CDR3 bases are TGCGCCAGCAGGATCGACAGGGGGTGGACTGAAGCTTTCTTT. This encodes CASRIDRGWTEAFF. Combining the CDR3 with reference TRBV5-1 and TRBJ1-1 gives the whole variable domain KAGVTQTPRYLIKTRGQQVTLSCSPISGHRSVSWYQQTPGQGLQFLFEYFSETQRNKGNFPGRFSGRQFSNSRSEMNVSTLELGDSALYLCASRIDRGWTEAFFGQGTRLTVV.